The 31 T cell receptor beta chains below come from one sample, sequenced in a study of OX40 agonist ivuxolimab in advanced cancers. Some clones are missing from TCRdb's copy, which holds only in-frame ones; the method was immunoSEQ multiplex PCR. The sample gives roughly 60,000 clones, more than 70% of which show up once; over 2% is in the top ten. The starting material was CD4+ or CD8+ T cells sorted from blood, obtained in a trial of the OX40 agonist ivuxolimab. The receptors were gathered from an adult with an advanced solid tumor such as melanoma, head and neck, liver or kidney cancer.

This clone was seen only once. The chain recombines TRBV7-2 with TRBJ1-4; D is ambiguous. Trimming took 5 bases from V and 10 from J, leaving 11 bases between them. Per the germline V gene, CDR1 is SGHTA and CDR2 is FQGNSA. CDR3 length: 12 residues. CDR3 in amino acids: CASSPSRSKLFF. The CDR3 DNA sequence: TGTGCCAGCAGCCCATCGAGGTCAAAACTGTTTTTT.

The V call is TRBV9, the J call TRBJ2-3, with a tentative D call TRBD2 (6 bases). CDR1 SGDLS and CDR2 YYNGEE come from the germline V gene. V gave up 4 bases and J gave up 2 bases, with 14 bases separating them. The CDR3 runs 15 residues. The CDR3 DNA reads TGTGCCAGCAGCCGCTGGGGGGACCTCACAGATACGCAGTATTTT. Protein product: CASSRWGDLTDTQYF.

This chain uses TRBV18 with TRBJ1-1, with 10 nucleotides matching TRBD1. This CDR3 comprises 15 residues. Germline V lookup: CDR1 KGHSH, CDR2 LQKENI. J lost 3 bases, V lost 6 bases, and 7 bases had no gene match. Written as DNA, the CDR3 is TGTGCCAGCTCCCAGACAGGGGGCTCGGACACTGAAGCTTTCTTT. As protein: CASSQTGGSDTEAFF.

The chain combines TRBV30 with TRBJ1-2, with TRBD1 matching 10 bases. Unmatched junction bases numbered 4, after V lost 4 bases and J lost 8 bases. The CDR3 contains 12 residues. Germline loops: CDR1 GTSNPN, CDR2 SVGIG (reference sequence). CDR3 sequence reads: CAWKGQGYGYTF. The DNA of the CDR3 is TGTGCCTGGAAGGGACAGGGGTACGGCTACACCTTC.

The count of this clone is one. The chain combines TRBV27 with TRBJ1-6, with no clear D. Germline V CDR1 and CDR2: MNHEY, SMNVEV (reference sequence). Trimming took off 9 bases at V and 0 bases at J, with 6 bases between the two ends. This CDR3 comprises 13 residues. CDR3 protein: CASTSSYNSPLHF. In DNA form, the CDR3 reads TGTGCCAGTACGAGCTCCTATAATTCACCCCTCCACTTT.

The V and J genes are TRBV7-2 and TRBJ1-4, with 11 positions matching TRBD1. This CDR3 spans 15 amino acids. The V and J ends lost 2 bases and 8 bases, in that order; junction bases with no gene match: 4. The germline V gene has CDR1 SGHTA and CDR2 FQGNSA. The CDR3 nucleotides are TGTGCCAGCAGCTTACAACGGGACAGGGGGGAAAAACTGTTTTTT. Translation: CASSLQRDRGEKLFF.

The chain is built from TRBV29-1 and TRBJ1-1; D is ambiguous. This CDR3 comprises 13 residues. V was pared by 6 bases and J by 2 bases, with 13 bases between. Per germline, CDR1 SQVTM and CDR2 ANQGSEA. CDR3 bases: TGCAGCGTCCTTCGAGAAGATAACACTGAAGCTTTCTTT. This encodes CSVLREDNTEAFF.

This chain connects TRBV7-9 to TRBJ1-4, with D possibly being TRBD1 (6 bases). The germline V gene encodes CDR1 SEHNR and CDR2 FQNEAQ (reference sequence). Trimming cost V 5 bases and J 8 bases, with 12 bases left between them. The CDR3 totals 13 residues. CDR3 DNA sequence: TGTGCCAGCAGCGCTGAACAGGGAGAAAAACTGTTTTTT. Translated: CASSAEQGEKLFF.

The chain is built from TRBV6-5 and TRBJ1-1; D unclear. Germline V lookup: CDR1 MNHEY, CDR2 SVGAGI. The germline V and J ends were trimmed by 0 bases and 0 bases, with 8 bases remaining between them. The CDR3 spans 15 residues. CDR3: CASSYSRQLNTEAFF. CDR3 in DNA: TGTGCCAGCAGTTACTCGAGGCAACTGAACACTGAAGCTTTCTTT.

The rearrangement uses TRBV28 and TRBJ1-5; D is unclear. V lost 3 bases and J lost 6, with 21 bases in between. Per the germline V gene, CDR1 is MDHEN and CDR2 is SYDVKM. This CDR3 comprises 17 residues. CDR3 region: CASSFQLSGSGRQPQHF. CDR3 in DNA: TGTGCCAGCAGTTTCCAACTCTCCGGTTCTGGTCGTCAGCCCCAGCATTTT.

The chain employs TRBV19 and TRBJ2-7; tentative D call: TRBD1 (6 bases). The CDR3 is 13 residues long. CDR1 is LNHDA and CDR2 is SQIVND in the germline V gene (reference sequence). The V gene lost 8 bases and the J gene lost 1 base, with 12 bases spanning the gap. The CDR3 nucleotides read TGTGCCAGTTCTTACAGGGTATCCTACGAGCAGTACTTC. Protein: CASSYRVSYEQYF.

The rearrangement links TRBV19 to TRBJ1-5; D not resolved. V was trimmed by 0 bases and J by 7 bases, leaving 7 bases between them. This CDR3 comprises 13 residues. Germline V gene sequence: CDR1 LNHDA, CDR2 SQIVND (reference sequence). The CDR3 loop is CASSIEEVQPQHF. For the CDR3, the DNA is TGTGCCAGTAGTATAGAGGAGGTCCAGCCCCAGCATTTT.

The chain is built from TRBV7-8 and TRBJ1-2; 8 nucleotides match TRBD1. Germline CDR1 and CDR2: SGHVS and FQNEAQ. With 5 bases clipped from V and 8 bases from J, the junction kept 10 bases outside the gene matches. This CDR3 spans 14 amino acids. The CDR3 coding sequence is TGTGCCAGCAGCCCCGCAGGGGGCGCGAGGGGCTACACCTTC. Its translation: CASSPAGGARGYTF.

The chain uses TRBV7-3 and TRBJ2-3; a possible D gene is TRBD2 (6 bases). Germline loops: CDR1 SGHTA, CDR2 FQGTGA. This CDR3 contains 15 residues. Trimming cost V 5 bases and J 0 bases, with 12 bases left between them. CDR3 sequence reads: CASSVRGSSTDTQYF. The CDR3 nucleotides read TGTGCCAGCAGCGTTCGGGGGAGTAGCACAGATACGCAGTATTTT.

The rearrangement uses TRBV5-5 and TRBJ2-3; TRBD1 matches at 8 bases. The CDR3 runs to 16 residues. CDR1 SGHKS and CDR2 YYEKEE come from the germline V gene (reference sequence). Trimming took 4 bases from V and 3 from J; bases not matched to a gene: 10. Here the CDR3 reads CASSPQGAGRTDTQYF. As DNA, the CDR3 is TGTGCCAGCAGCCCTCAGGGGGCTGGTCGAACAGATACGCAGTATTTT.

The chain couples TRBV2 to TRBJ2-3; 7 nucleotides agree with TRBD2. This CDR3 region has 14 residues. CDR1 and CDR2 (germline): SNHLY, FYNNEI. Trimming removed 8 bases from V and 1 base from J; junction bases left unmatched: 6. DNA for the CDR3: TGTGCCAGCGCGGGTGGGGGGGGCACAGATACGCAGTATTTT. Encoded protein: CASAGGGGTDTQYF.

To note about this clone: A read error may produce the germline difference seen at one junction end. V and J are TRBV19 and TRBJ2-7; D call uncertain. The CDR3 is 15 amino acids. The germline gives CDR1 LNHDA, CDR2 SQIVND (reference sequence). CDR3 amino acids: CASSIRARSSSERYF. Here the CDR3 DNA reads TGTGCCAGTAGTATTAGGGCTCGGTCCTCGTCGGAGCGGTACTTC. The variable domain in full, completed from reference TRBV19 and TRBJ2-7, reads DGGITQSPKYLFRKEGQNVTLSCEQNLNHDAMYWYRQDPGQGLRLIYYSQIVNDFQKGDIAEGYSVSREKKESFPLTVTSAQKNPTAFYLCASSIRARSSSERYFGPGTRLTVT.

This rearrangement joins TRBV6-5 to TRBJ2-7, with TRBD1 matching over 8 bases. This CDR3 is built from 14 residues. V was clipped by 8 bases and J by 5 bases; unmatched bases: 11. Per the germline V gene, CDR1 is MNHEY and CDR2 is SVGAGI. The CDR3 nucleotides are TGTGCCAGCGCCTTAATAGCAGGGGGCAACGAGCAGTACTTC. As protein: CASALIAGGNEQYF.

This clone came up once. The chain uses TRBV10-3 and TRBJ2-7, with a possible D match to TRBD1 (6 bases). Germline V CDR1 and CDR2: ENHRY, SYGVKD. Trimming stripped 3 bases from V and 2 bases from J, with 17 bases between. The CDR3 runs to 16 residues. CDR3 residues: CAISEGQPSFAYEQYF. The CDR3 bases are TGTGCCATCAGTGAAGGACAGCCTAGTTTCGCCTACGAGCAGTACTTC.

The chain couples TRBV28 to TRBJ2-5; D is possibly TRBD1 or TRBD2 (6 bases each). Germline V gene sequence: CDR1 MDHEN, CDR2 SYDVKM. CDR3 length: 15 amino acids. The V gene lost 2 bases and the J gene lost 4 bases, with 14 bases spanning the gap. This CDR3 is CASSLGGGRAETQYF. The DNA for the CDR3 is TGTGCCAGCAGTTTAGGAGGGGGGCGGGCAGAGACCCAGTACTTC. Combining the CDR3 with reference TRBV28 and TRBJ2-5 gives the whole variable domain DVKVTQSSRYLVKRTGEKVFLECVQDMDHENMFWYRQDPGLGLRLIYFSYDVKMKEKGDIPEGYSVSREKKERFSLILESASTNQTSMYLCASSLGGGRAETQYFGPGTRLLVL.

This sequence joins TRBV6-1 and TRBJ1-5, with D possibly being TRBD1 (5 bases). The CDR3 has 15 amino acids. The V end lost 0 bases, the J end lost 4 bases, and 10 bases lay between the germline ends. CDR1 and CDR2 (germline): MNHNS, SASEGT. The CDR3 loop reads CASSEARGFNQPQHF. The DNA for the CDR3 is TGTGCCAGCAGTGAAGCCCGGGGGTTTAATCAGCCCCAGCATTTT.

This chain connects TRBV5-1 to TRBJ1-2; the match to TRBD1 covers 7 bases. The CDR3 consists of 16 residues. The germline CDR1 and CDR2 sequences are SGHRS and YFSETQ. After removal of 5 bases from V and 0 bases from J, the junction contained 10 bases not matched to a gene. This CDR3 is CASRITTGAANYGYTF. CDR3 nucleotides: TGCGCCAGCAGGATTACTACAGGGGCTGCTAACTATGGCTACACCTTC.

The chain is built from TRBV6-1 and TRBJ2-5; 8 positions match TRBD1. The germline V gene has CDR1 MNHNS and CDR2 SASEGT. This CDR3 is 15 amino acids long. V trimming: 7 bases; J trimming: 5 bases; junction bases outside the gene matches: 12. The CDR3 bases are TGTGCCAGCAACCCAGGACAGGGCGGTTTTGAGACCCAGTACTTC. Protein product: CASNPGQGGFETQYF.

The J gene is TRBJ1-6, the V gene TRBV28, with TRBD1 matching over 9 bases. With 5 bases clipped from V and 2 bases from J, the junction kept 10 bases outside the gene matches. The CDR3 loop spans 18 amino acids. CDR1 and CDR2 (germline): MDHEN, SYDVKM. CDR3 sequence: CASSPLPGQGTYNSPLHF. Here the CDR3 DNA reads TGTGCCAGCAGTCCCCTCCCGGGACAGGGCACCTATAATTCACCCCTCCACTTT. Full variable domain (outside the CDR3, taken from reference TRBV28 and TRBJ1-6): DVKVTQSSRYLVKRTGEKVFLECVQDMDHENMFWYRQDPGLGLRLIYFSYDVKMKEKGDIPEGYSVSREKKERFSLILESASTNQTSMYLCASSPLPGQGTYNSPLHFGNGTRLTVT.

CDR3 region: CAWSVGAVDTGELFF. CDR3 nucleotides: TGTGCCTGGAGTGTGGGGGCAGTCGACACCGGGGAGCTGTTTTTT. The V and J genes are TRBV30 and TRBJ2-2; a weak D match, TRBD1 (6 bases). Germline V gene data show CDR1 as GTSNPN and CDR2 as SVGIG (reference sequence). This CDR3 is 15 amino acids long. V was clipped by 0 bases and J by 3 bases, with 11 bases between them.

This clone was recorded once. CDR3 DNA: TGTGCCAGTAGTCTGATTTCGGGACAGGCGAACACCGGGGAGCTGTTTTTT. Residues: CASSLISGQANTGELFF. The rearrangement joins TRBV19 to TRBJ2-2; 8 bases align to TRBD1. J was trimmed by 0 bases and V by 5 bases; bases with no gene match: 8. Germline V gives CDR1 LNHDA, CDR2 SQIVND (reference sequence). The CDR3 consists of 17 residues.

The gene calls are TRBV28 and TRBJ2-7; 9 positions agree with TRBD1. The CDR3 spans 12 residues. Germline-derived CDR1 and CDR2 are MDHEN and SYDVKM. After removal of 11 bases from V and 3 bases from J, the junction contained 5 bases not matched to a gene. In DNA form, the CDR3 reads TGTGCCGGACAGGGGCAGAACTACGAGCAGTACTTC. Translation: CAGQGQNYEQYF.

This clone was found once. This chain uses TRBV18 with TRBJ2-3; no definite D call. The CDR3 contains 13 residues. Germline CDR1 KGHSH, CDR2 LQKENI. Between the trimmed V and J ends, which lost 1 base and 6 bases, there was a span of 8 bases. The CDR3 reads CASSPLEGDTQYF. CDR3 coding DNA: TGTGCCAGCTCACCACTTGAAGGGGATACGCAGTATTTT.

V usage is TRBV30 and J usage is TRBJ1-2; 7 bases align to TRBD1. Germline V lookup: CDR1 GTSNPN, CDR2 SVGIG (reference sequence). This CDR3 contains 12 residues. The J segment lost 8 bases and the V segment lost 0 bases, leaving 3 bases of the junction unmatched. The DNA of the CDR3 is TGTGCCTGGAGTGTGGGAGGGGGCGGCTACACCTTC. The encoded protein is CAWSVGGGGYTF. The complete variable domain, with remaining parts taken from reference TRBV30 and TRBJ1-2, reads SQTIHQWPATLVQPVGSPLSLECTVEGTSNPNLYWYRQAAGRGLQLLFYSVGIGQISSEVPQNLSASRPQDRQFILSSKKLLLSDSGFYLCAWSVGGGGYTFGSGTRLTVV.

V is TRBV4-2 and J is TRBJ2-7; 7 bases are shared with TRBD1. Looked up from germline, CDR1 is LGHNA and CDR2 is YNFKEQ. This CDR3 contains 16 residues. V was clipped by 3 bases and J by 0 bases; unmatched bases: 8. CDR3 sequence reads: CASSQPHGTASYEQYF. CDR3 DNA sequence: TGTGCCAGCAGCCAGCCCCATGGGACAGCCTCCTACGAGCAGTACTTC.

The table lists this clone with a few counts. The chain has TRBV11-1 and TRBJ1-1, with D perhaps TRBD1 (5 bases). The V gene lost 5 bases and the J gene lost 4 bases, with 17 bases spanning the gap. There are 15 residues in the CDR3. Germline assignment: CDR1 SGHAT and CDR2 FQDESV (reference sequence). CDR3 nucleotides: TGTGCCAGCAGCCGAAGTCGGGTGGGGGGCACTGAAGCTTTCTTT. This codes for CASSRSRVGGTEAFF.